This is a list of T cell receptor beta chains from one sample in a study of identical twins. TCRdb redid the calling of the 5' RACE reads with MiXCR, one entry per CDR3 protein. Among 450,000 to 650,000 distinct CDR3 sequences listed, roughly 15% were seen once. The same data also contributed to another study, on yellow fever vaccine responses in identical twins.

Sequenced material: CD4+ T cells sorted from blood. The source is a woman in her late teens or twenties in good health. Each CDR3 is given with its conserved first and last residue. A D gene is named only where the DNA matches it firmly. The size entry is marked missing in some rows and otherwise reads once, few, many or a size class.

>NA|TRBD1|TRBV7-8|TRBJ1-1
TGTGCCAGCAGCCCCGACAGGGTTGCTGAAGCTTTCTTT
CASSPDRVAEAFF
>NA|NA|TRBV6-5|TRBJ1-3
TGTGCCAGCAGAAACCTCGTGGGCACCATATATTTT
CASRNLVGTIYF
>NA|TRBD1|TRBV5-1|TRBJ1-3
TGCGCCAGCAGCCTACAGGGGTCCGGCTCTGGAAACACCATATATTTT
CASSLQGSGSGNTIYF
>NA|NA|TRBV5-1|TRBJ1-5
TGCGCCAGCAGCCCGGACCACAATCAGCCCCAGCATTTT
CASSPDHNQPQHF
>NA|NA|TRBV20-1|TRBJ2-5
TGCAGTGCTAGGATGGGGGGCCAAGAGACCCAGTACTTC
CSARMGGQETQYF
>few|NA|TRBV10-3|TRBJ2-1
TGTGCCATCAGTGTTGTCTACAATGAGCAGTTCTTC
CAISVVYNEQFF
>NA|TRBD2|TRBV20-1|TRBJ2-5
TGCAGTGCGAGCGGGAGTGGCGTAGGTGGGGAGACCCAGTACTTC
CSASGSGVGGETQYF
>NA|TRBD2|TRBV24-1|TRBJ2-1
TGTGCCACCAGTGACCCTCGGACTAGCGGGAGGGGCAATGAGCAGTTCTTC
CATSDPRTSGRGNEQFF
>few|TRBD2|TRBV12-3/TRBV12-4|TRBJ2-2
TGTGCCAGCACCCTGGGACTAGACACCGGGGAGCTGTTTTTT
CASTLGLDTGELFF
>once|NA|TRBV19|TRBJ1-2
TGTGCCAGTCTCCCACGCGGGGTGAGCTATGGCTACACCTTC
CASLPRGVSYGYTF
>many|NA|TRBV6-1|TRBJ2-3
TGTGCCAGCCGGACCCGGGGGACGAACACAGATACGCAGTATTTT
CASRTRGTNTDTQYF
>NA|TRBD1|TRBV24-1|TRBJ2-5
TGTGCCACCAGTGATCGACGGACAGGGGAGACCCAGTACTTC
CATSDRRTGETQYF
>few|TRBD2|TRBV12-3/TRBV12-4|TRBJ2-1
TGTGCCAGCAGCCAGGGACTAGCGGGTGGAACGGAGCAGTTCTTC
CASSQGLAGGTEQFF
>NA|TRBD2|TRBV12-3/TRBV12-4|TRBJ2-2
TGTGCCAGCAGTTTTGGACTAGCGGTGGACACCGGGGAGCTGTTTTTT
CASSFGLAVDTGELFF
>few|TRBD1|TRBV29-1|TRBJ1-1
TGCAGCGTTGAAAGGGACAGGAACACTGAAGCTTTCTTT
CSVERDRNTEAFF
>NA|NA|TRBV29-1|TRBJ2-3
TGCAGCGTTGCACCGGGACTGAACACAGATACGCAGTATTTT
CSVAPGLNTDTQYF
>few|NA|TRBV13|TRBJ2-3
TGTGCCAGCAGCTTTCGGGGCAAAGAACGCACAGATACGCAGTATTTT
CASSFRGKERTDTQYF
>few|NA|TRBV29-1|TRBJ2-2
TGCAGCGTTTACAGGCTGAACACCGGGGAGCTGTTTTTT
CSVYRLNTGELFF
>few|TRBD2|TRBV9|TRBJ2-2
TGTGCCAGCAGCGCGGGACTAGCGGGAGGTACCGGGGAGCTGTTTTTT
CASSAGLAGGTGELFF
>once|NA|TRBV3-1|TRBJ2-1
TGTGCCAGCAGCCAAGCGATACAAGACAATGAGCAGTTCTTC
CASSQAIQDNEQFF
>NA|NA|TRBV6-1|TRBJ2-7
TGTGCCAGCGGAAGGGTCGAGACCTACGAGCAGTACTTC
CASGRVETYEQYF
>few|NA|TRBV20-1|TRBJ1-5
TGCAGTGTGCGAGGGCCTTCCAATGGGTATCAGCCCCAGCATTTT
CSVRGPSNGYQPQHF
>NA|NA|TRBV5-1|TRBJ1-4
TGCGCCAGCAGCCTGGCGTCTGCAACTAATGAAAAACTGTTTTTT
CASSLASATNEKLFF
>NA|NA|TRBV5-1|TRBJ2-1
TGCGCCAGCAGCTTGTCCCTGCGTAGCTCCTACAATGAGCAGTTCTTC
CASSLSLRSSYNEQFF
>NA|NA|TRBV28|TRBJ1-3
TGTGCCACCACTGGGGGCGCGGGCTCTGGAAACACCATATATTTT
CATTGGAGSGNTIYF
>few|TRBD1|TRBV24-1|TRBJ2-6
TGTGCCACCAGTGATTCGGGACAGGGCTACTCTGGGGCCAACGTCCTGACTTTC
CATSDSGQGYSGANVLTF
>few|TRBD1|TRBV6-1|TRBJ1-5
TGTGCCAGCAGAGAGGGACAGCTTAGCAATCAGCCCCAGCATTTT
CASREGQLSNQPQHF
>NA|TRBD2|TRBV12-3/TRBV12-4|TRBJ2-1
TGTGCCAGCAGTTTTTTCCGGGGGGGCTACAATGAGCAGTTCTTC
CASSFFRGGYNEQFF
>NA|NA|TRBV5-1|TRBJ1-2
TGCGCCAGCAGCGCGACAAGGCAAACGAACTATGGCTACACCTTC
CASSATRQTNYGYTF
>few|NA|TRBV27|TRBJ2-7
TGTGCCAGCAGACCCAGCGGGTCAAGCTCCTACGAGCAGTACTTC
CASRPSGSSSYEQYF
>few|NA|TRBV5-1|TRBJ2-5
TGCGCCAGCAGCTTGGTGTTAGGACAAGAGACCCAGTACTTC
CASSLVLGQETQYF
>NA|NA|TRBV21-1|TRBJ1-2
TGTGCCAGGGGGGGGGGGCCCCTTCGAGGCTACACCTTC
CARGGGPLRGYTF
>NA|NA|TRBV10-1|TRBJ2-1
TGCGCCAGCAGTCCCACCCGGCAGGGGATGGGCAATGAGCAGTTCTTC
CASSPTRQGMGNEQFF
>many|NA|TRBV3-1|TRBJ2-1
TGTGCCAGCAGCCCCCGAGGGGTGGCCTACAATGAGCAGTTCTTC
CASSPRGVAYNEQFF
>few|TRBD2|TRBV10-3|TRBJ2-1
TGTGCCATCAGTGAACCCGGGGGGGTTTACAATGAGCAGTTCTTC
CAISEPGGVYNEQFF
>NA|TRBD2|TRBV25-1|TRBJ2-3
TGTGCCAGCAGTGAATATGAGCGGGGGGGCACAGATACGCAGTATTTT
CASSEYERGGTDTQYF
>NA|TRBD2|TRBV7-8|TRBJ2-5
TGTGCCAGCAGCTCCGGAACACTAGCGGGAGGCAGAGAGACCCAGTACTTC
CASSSGTLAGGRETQYF
>few|TRBD2|TRBV5-1|TRBJ2-1
TGCGCCAGCAGATCCGGGACTAGCGGGGGGGTAAATGAGCAGTTCTTC
CASRSGTSGGVNEQFF
>few|TRBD2|TRBV5-1|TRBJ2-1
TGCGCCAGCAAAAGGGGAACTAGCGGTGAGCAGTTCTTC
CASKRGTSGEQFF
>few|TRBD2|TRBV29-1|TRBJ2-5
TGCAGCGTTGAAGATGAGGGGGGACTAGCGGCTGAAGAGACCCAGTACTTC
CSVEDEGGLAAEETQYF
>many|NA|TRBV5-5|TRBJ1-2
TGCGCCAGCAGCTTGGACGGGGGGAACTATGGCTACACCTTC
CASSLDGGNYGYTF
>NA|TRBD1|TRBV20-1|TRBJ2-5
TGCAGTGCTAGAAACTCCGACTCGACAGGGGCGACCCAGTACTTC
CSARNSDSTGATQYF
>NA|NA|TRBV20-1|TRBJ2-3
TGCAGTGCCCCGATCACAGGGTTTCATGGAGATACGCAGTATTTT
CSAPITGFHGDTQYF
>many|NA|TRBV20-1|TRBJ1-2
TGCAGTGCTAGAGATATGAGTCGGGGTAACAACTATGGCTACACCTTC
CSARDMSRGNNYGYTF
>few|TRBD1|TRBV20-1|TRBJ2-2
TGCAGTGCTAGAGATTTTGAGGGGGCCGGCACCGGGGAGCTGTTTTTT
CSARDFEGAGTGELFF
>NA|TRBD1|TRBV6-5|TRBJ2-5
TGTGCCAGCAGTGGGACAGGGGAGACCCAGTACTTC
CASSGTGETQYF